This T cell receptor (beta chain) stems from a study of Graves' ophthalmopathy and Graves' hyperthyroidism. Patients were left out if they had other autoimmune diseases, uncontrolled infections, pregnancy or lactation. From RNA, the CDR3 regions of TCR beta chains were amplified and sequenced. After a first-round RT-PCR with HTBI primers, a second-round multiplex PCR was run. TCRdb reprocessed the multiplex PCR reads with MiXCR, giving one entry per CDR3 protein. This sample has about 740,000 distinct CDR3 sequences; roughly 40% occur once, and the top ten carry 44%. The CDR3 covers 12 residues. The junction had 6 bases not matched to a gene; V was cut back by 6 bases and J by 8 bases. Germline lookup yields CDR1 SQVTM and CDR2 ANQGSEA.

Sequencing was done on a sample of peripheral blood. This sequence was found in an adult man with Graves' ophthalmopathy. J is TRBJ1-2 and V is TRBV29-1; 10 bases agree with TRBD1. The CDR3 DNA reads as TGCAGCGTAACCAGGACAGGGGGAGGCTACACCTTC. It specifies CSVTRTGGGYTF.